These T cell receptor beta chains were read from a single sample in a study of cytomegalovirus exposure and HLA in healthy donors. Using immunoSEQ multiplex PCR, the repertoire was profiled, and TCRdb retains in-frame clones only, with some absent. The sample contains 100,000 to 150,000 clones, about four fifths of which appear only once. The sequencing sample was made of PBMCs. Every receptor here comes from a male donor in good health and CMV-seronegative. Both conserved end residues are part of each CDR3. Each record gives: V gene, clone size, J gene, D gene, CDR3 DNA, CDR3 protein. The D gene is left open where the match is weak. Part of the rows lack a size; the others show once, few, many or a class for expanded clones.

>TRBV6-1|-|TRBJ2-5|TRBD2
TGTGCCAGCGGTTCGACTAGCGGAGTAGGTGAGACCCAGTACTTC
CASGSTSGVGETQYF
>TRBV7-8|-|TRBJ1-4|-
TGTGCCAGCAGCTTAGAACAGGGAATGGGTATTGGTGAAAAACTGTTTTTT
CASSLEQGMGIGEKLFF
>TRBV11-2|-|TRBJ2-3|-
TGTGCCAGCAGCTTAGCCGAGGACACAGATACGCAGTATTTT
CASSLAEDTDTQYF
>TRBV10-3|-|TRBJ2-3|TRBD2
TGTGCCATCACCAGACGACTAGCGGGCGGCGAAAGCACAGATACGCAGTATTTT
CAITRRLAGGESTDTQYF
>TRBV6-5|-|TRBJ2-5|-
TGTGCCAGCAGTTACGGAAGGGATTGGGAGCAGTACTTC
CASSYGRDWEQYF
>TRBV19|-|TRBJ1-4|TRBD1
TGTGCCAGTAGGGACAGGGGTTTCAATGAAAAACTGTTTTTT
CASRDRGFNEKLFF
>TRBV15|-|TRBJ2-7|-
TGTGCCACCAGCAGAGTACGATACAGGGACGAGCAGTACTTC
CATSRVRYRDEQYF
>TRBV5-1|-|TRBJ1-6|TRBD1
TGCGCCAGCAGCTTGGGAAAGGTCGGGACAGAGGGTTCACCCCTCCACTTT
CASSLGKVGTEGSPLHF
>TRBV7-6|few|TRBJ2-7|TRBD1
TGTGCCAGCAGCTCCGGGACAGGGACTTACTACGAGCAGTACTTC
CASSSGTGTYYEQYF
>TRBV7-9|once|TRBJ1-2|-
TGTTCCAGCAGCTTATCTGGACAGCCTAACTATGGCTACACCTTC
CSSSLSGQPNYGYTF
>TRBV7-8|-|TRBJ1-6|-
TGTGCCAGCAGCTTGGTTTTCCCGTCAACTGCACCCCTCCACTTT
CASSLVFPSTAPLHF
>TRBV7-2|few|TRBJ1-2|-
TGTGCCAGCAGCATTTACAGGGATGGCTACACCTTC
CASSIYRDGYTF
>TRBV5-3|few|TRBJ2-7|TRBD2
TGTGCCAGAAGCTTGGGACTAGCGGGAGAGCAGTACTTC
CARSLGLAGEQYF
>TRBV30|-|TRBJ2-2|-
TGTGCCTGGAGTGCCCAGGGTCCCGGGGAGCTGTTTTTT
CAWSAQGPGELFF
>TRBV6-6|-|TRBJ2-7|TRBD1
TGTGCCAGCAGTTCCGGACAGGGTTTAGGCGAGCAGTACTTC
CASSSGQGLGEQYF
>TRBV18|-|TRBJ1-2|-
TGTGCCAGCTCACCGGCCAGAGACTTCTATGGCTACACCTTC
CASSPARDFYGYTF
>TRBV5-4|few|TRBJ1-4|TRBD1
TGTGCCAGCAGCCCAGGGGGGACAGGGAATGAAAAACTGTTTTTT
CASSPGGTGNEKLFF
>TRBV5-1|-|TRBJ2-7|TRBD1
TGCGCCAGCAGCTTGGACGGGACAGGGGGCTTCTACGAGCAGTACTTC
CASSLDGTGGFYEQYF
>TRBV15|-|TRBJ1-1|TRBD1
TGTGCCACCAGCGGACAGGGGTGGACTGAAGCTTTCTTT
CATSGQGWTEAFF
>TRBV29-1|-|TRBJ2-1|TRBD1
TGCAGCGTTGAAGGAGGGGACAGGAGATACGATGAGCAGTTCTTC
CSVEGGDRRYDEQFF
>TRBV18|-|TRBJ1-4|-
TGTGCCAGCTCACCTTTACAGGGAAATGAAAAACTGTTTTTT
CASSPLQGNEKLFF
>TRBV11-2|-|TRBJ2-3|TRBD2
TGTGCCAGCAGACTAATTAGCGGGGGGATCACAGATACGCAGTATTTT
CASRLISGGITDTQYF
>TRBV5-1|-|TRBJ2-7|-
TGCGCCAGCAACTTGGTACAGCCTGGCTACGAGCAGTACTTC
CASNLVQPGYEQYF
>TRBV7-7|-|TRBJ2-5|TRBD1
TGTGCTAGCAGCCGGACAGGAATCCGGGAGACCCAGTACTTC
CASSRTGIRETQYF
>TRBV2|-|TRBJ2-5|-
TGTGCCAGCCGGCAGCCGGGAGAGACCCAGTACTTC
CASRQPGETQYF
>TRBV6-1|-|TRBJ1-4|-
TGTGCCAGCAAAAGCTTCGCAACTAATGAAAAACTGTTTTTT
CASKSFATNEKLFF
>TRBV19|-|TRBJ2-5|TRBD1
TGTGCCAGTAGTATACTCAGAGGCAGGGGGCCCCTACAAGAGACCCAGTACTTC
CASSILRGRGPLQETQYF
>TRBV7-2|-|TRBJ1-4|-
TGTGCCAGCAGCTTAAACGGGCGCGGGGTTAATGAAAAACTGTTTTTT
CASSLNGRGVNEKLFF
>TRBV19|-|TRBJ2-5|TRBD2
TGTGCCAGTAGTACTAGCGGGGGAACCCAGTACTTC
CASSTSGGTQYF